Included here is one TCR beta chain sequence, with context. The protocol was immunoSEQ multiplex PCR, while the TCRdb copy is restricted to in-frame clones and leaves out a portion. The table lists some 200,000 clones, 84% of them singletons. The data are from a study of blood T cell repertoires in COVID-19. At the level of the study: Researchers got acute and convalescent COVID-19 samples from the United States, Italy and Spain. From T cells, B-cell-depleted T cells, or PBMCs came the material, which was cDNA or gDNA.

The germline V gene has CDR1 GTSNPN and CDR2 SVGIG (reference sequence). With 3 bases removed from V and 14 bases from J, the gap between germline ends came to 11 bases. The CDR3 length is 10 residues. The specimen sequenced was peripheral blood. V is TRBV30 and J is TRBJ2-1; no firm D call. This receptor was taken from a woman aged 80 or over with active or convalescent COVID-19. The CDR3 nucleotides are TGTGCCTGGAGGGGCACTGTGGAGTTCTTC. It is translated as CAWRGTVEFF.